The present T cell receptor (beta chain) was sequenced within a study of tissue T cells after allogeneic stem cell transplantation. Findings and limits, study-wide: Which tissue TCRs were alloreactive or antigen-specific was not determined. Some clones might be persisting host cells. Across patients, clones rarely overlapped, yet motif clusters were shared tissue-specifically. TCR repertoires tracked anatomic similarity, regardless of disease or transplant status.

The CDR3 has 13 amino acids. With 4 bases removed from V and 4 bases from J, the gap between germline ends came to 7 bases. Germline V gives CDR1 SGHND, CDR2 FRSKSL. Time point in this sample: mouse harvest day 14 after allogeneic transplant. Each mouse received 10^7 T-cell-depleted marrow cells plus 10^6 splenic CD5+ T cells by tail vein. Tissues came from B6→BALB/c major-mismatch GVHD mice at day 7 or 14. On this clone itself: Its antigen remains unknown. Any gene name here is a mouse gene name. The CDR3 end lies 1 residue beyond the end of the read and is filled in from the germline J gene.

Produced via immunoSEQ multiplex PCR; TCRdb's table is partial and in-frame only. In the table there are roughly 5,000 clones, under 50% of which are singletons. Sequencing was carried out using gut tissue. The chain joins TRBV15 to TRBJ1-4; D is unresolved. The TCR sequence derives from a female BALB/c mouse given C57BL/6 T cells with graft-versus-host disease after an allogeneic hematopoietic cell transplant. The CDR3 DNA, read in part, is TGTGCCAGCAGTTACTCCCGCAACGAAAGATTATTT. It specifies CASSYSRNERLF. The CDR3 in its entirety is CASSYSRNERLFF.